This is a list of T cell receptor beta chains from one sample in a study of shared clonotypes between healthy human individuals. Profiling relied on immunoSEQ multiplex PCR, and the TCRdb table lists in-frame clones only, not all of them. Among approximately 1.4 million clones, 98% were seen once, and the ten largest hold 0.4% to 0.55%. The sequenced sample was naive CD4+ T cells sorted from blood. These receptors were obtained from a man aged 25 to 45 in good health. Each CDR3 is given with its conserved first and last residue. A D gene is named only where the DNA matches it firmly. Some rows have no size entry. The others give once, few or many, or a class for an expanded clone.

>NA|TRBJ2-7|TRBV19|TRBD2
TGTGCCAGTAGTCTTGGACTAGCGGGAGTCAACGTCCACGAGCAGTACTTC
CASSLGLAGVNVHEQYF
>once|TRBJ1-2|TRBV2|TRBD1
TGTGCCAGCAACCAGAACAGGGGAACTAACTATGGCTACACCTTC
CASNQNRGTNYGYTF
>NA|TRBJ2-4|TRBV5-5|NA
TGTGCCAGCAGCCCGGGACCCCCGGAACACATTCAGTACTTC
CASSPGPPEHIQYF
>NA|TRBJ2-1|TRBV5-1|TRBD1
TGCGCCAGCAGCTTACAGGGGAATCAATACAATGAGCAGTTCTTC
CASSLQGNQYNEQFF
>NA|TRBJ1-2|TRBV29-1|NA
TGCAGCGTTCTAACTCGTCCCGCGTCTGGCTACACCTTC
CSVLTRPASGYTF
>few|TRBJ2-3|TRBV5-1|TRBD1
TGCGCCAGCAGCCTGGGACAGAGCACAGATACGCAGTATTTT
CASSLGQSTDTQYF
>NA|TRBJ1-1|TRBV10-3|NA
TGTGCCATCAGTGATTTACCGGGACGCAAAAACACTGAAGCTTTCTTT
CAISDLPGRKNTEAFF
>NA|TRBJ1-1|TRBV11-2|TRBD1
TGTGCCAGCAGCCCAAAAGGACAGGGCTTTGGGCTCAACACTGAAGCTTTCTTT
CASSPKGQGFGLNTEAFF
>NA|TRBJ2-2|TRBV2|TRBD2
TGTGCCAGCAGAGATAGCGGGAGGGCCACCGGGGAGCTGTTTTTT
CASRDSGRATGELFF
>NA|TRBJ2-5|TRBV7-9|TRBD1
TGTGCCAGCAGCCCTAGGACAGGGGCCATCCAAGAGACCCAGTACTTC
CASSPRTGAIQETQYF
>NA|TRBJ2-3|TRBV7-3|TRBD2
TGTGCCAGCAGCTTAAGGCCCGGACTAGCGGGAGTACCAGATACGCAGTATTTT
CASSLRPGLAGVPDTQYF
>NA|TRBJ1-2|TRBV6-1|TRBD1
TGTGCCAGCAGTGGGAGGACAGGAATATATGGCTACACCTTC
CASSGRTGIYGYTF
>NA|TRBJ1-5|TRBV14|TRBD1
TGTGCCAGCAGCCCCCGTAACAGGGGCCTCGATCAGCCCCAGCATTTT
CASSPRNRGLDQPQHF
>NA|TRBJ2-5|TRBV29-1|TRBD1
TGCAGCGTTGTGTCGGACAGGGGGACGCAAGAGACCCAGTACTTC
CSVVSDRGTQETQYF
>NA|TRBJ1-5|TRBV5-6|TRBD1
TGTGCCAGCAGCTTAAGGGACAGGGGTCTCGGCAATCAGCCCCAGCATTTT
CASSLRDRGLGNQPQHF
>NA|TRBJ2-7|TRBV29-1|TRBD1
TGCAGCGTTCGCAGGGGGACCCACTCCTACGAGCAGTACTTC
CSVRRGTHSYEQYF
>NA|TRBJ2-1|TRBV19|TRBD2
TGTGCCAGTACCATGAGGGGGACTAGCGGTTACAATGAGCAGTTCTTC
CASTMRGTSGYNEQFF
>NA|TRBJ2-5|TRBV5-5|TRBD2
TGTGCCAGCAGCGCAGCGGGATCGGAGACCCAGTACTTC
CASSAAGSETQYF
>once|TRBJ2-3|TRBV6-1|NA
TGTGCCAGCAAGACAGAAACAGATACGCAGTATTTT
CASKTETDTQYF
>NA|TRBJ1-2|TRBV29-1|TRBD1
TGCAGCGTTGAGGGACAGTTCTATGGCTACACCTTC
CSVEGQFYGYTF
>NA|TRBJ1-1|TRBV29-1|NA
TGCAGCGTTGAGGACGGGGGGGGCACTGAAGCTTTCTTT
CSVEDGGGTEAFF
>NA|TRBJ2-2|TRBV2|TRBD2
TGTGCCAGCAGTCCCCTCGGGACTAGAAACGGGGAGCTGTTTTTT
CASSPLGTRNGELFF
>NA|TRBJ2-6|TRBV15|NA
TGTGCCACCAGCATCCCAAAGGGGCCTGGGGCCAACGTCCTGACTTTC
CATSIPKGPGANVLTF
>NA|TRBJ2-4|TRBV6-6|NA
TGTGCCAGCAGTTCGATAAACATTCAGTACTTC
CASSSINIQYF
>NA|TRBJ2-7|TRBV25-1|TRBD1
TGTGCCAGCAAAGGGACAGGGGGCGGAATTTTGGACTTC
CASKGTGGGILDF